These 27 T cell receptor beta chains share one sample of origin, sequenced in a study of T-cell memory formation after mild COVID-19. One entry per CDR3 protein results from TCRdb running MiXCR on the 5' RACE reads. The repertoire holds 180,000 or so distinct CDR3 sequences, with under 14% as singletons. Sequencing was performed on PBMCs or a T cell subset sorted from them (not recorded which). These receptors were taken from a man aged 18 to 30 who had mild COVID-19 (a few samples of this study predate the infection). Cell type and time point are not known.

This clonotype was detected a few times. V usage is TRBV12-3 or TRBV12-4 and J usage is TRBJ1-6; no definite D call. The V gene lost 4 bases and the J gene lost 8 bases, with 6 bases spanning the gap. The CDR3 contains 12 residues. Here the CDR3 DNA reads TGTGCCAGCAGTTCAGCAGATTCACCCCTCCACTTT. It is translated as CASSSADSPLHF.

This chain links TRBV5-1 with TRBJ2-3; 10 bases align to TRBD2. This CDR3 spans 16 amino acids. Trimming cost V 0 bases and J 3 bases; bases outside gene matches: 4. Germline V gene sequence: CDR1 SGHRS, CDR2 YFSETQ. CDR3 loop: CASSLVAGGLTDTQYF. The CDR3 DNA sequence: TGCGCCAGCAGCTTGGTAGCGGGGGGCCTAACAGATACGCAGTATTTT. The whole variable domain, filled in from reference TRBV5-1 and TRBJ2-3, reads KAGVTQTPRYLIKTRGQQVTLSCSPISGHRSVSWYQQTPGQGLQFLFEYFSETQRNKGNFPGRFSGRQFSNSRSEMNVSTLELGDSALYLCASSLVAGGLTDTQYFGPGTRLTVL.

This chain links TRBV20-1 with TRBJ2-7; D ambiguous. Germline CDR1 DFQATT, CDR2 SNEGSKA (reference sequence). Between the trimmed V and J ends, which lost 0 bases and 4 bases, there was a span of 13 bases. There are 14 residues in the CDR3. The CDR3 region has the DNA TGCAGTGCTAGAGAACCGGGCCCCGCTTACGAGCAGTACTTC. This encodes CSAREPGPAYEQYF.

This clonotype has at least ten counts. This sequence joins TRBV11-2 and TRBJ2-7; unclear D gene. The germline V gene has CDR1 SGHAT and CDR2 FQNNGV. V lost 0 bases and J lost 0, with 3 bases in between. This CDR3 contains 13 residues. CDR3 coding DNA: TGTGCCAGCAGCTTAGAATTCTCCTACGAGCAGTACGTC. Amino acids: CASSLEFSYEQYV.

The CDR3 spells CASSYLAGAYEQYF. The CDR3 DNA reads TGTGCCAGCAGTTATTTAGCGGGAGCCTACGAGCAGTACTTC. J is TRBJ2-7 and V is TRBV6-5, with 9 bases that match TRBD2. Germline CDR1 MNHEY, CDR2 SVGAGI. This CDR3 comprises 14 residues. Losses at the gene ends were 3 bases for V and 2 bases for J; bases not matched to a gene: 2.

CDR3: CASRRSNTGTGNTGELFF. The CDR3 nucleotides are TGCGCCAGCAGGCGAAGCAATACCGGGACGGGGAACACCGGGGAGCTGTTTTTT. This rearrangement joins TRBV4-1 to TRBJ2-2, with D possibly being TRBD1 or TRBD2 (5 bases each). CDR1 MGHRA and CDR2 YSYEKL come from the germline V gene. V was cut by 6 bases and J by 1 base, with 21 bases left in between. The CDR3 spans 18 residues.

The chain is built from TRBV10-1 and TRBJ2-7; D may match TRBD1 or TRBD2 (5 bases each). The CDR3 loop spans 15 amino acids. Germline V gene lookup returns CDR1 WNHNN and CDR2 SYGVQD (reference sequence). V was trimmed by 2 bases and J by 5 bases, leaving 16 bases between them. CDR3 amino acids: CASSEQLGQADEQYF. Here the CDR3 DNA reads TGCGCCAGCAGTGAGCAGCTTGGACAAGCGGACGAGCAGTACTTC.

The chain employs TRBV7-2 and TRBJ1-4; D is unclear. In germline, CDR1 is SGHTA, CDR2 FQGNSA. The CDR3 is made up of 14 amino acids. V was pared by 5 bases and J by 10 bases, with 17 bases between. CDR3 coding DNA: TGTGCCAGCAGCCCCACCGCCATAGCAGGAAAACTGTTTTTT. This translates into CASSPTAIAGKLFF.

The CDR3 region is CAISENSYGYTF. DNA for the CDR3: TGTGCCATCAGTGAGAACAGCTATGGCTACACCTTC. The chain uses TRBV10-3 and TRBJ1-2, with D unclear. The V gene's germline CDR1 is ENHRY and CDR2 SYGVKD. The CDR3 runs 12 residues. V gave up 2 bases and J gave up 4 bases, with 5 bases separating them.

Only a few counts were recorded for this clonotype. CDR3 in DNA: TGTGCCAGCAGCTCGGTCAACCGCTACGAGCAGTACGTC. Protein: CASSSVNRYEQYV. The chain recombines TRBV28 with TRBJ2-7; no clear D. Trimming removed 6 bases at V and 3 bases at J, with 12 bases between. The CDR3 sequence is 13 residues long. In germline, CDR1 is MDHEN, CDR2 SYDVKM.

There are a few counts of this clonotype. This chain uses TRBV5-6 with TRBJ1-5; possible D gene TRBD1, 6 bases. CDR1 is SGHDT, CDR2 YYEEEE, per germline. The CDR3 loop spans 17 amino acids. The V gene lost 3 bases and the J gene lost 7 bases, with 23 bases spanning the gap. The CDR3 DNA sequence: TGTGCCAGCAGCTCGCGCCGGACGGGGGGCAGGGACCAGCCCCAGCATTTT. Its protein is CASSSRRTGGRDQPQHF.

Only a few counts were recorded for this clonotype. V gene TRBV14 combines with J gene TRBJ1-2; 11 bases map to TRBD1. Germline V gives CDR1 SGHDN, CDR2 FVKESK. With 2 bases clipped from V and 4 bases from J, the junction kept 3 bases outside the gene matches. CDR3 size: 15 residues. Here the CDR3 reads CASSQRTGGVYGYTF. As DNA, the CDR3 is TGTGCCAGCAGCCAAAGGACAGGGGGCGTCTATGGCTACACCTTC.

The genes are TRBV7-2 and TRBJ1-2; the match to TRBD1 covers 7 bases. Germline V gives CDR1 SGHTA, CDR2 FQGNSA. The ends lost 5 bases at V and 7 bases at J; junction bases unmatched: 4. CDR3 length: 12 residues. CDR3 loop: CASSVQGSGYTF. CDR3 nucleotides: TGTGCCAGCAGCGTACAGGGGTCTGGCTACACCTTC. Full variable domain (remainder filled in from reference TRBV7-2 and TRBJ1-2): GAGVSQSPSNKVTEKGKDVELRCDPISGHTALYWYRQSLGQGLEFLIYFQGNSAPDKSGLPSDRFSAERTGGSVSTLTIQRTQQEDSAVYLCASSVQGSGYTFGSGTRLTVV.

There are a few counts of this clonotype. The chain links TRBV24-1 to TRBJ2-2; no reliable D call. CDR1 KGHDR and CDR2 SFDVKD come from the germline V gene. The CDR3 loop spans 12 amino acids. V shed 5 bases and J shed 8 bases, with 8 bases lying between them. The CDR3 nucleotides are TGTGCCACCAGTGGACCTGCGGGGGAGCTGTTTTTT. As protein: CATSGPAGELFF.

This clonotype was counted ten times or more. The rearrangement joins TRBV12-3 or TRBV12-4 to TRBJ2-5; D possibly uses TRBD1 or TRBD2 (5 bases each). V lost 5 bases and J lost 5, with 12 bases in between. The CDR3 is made up of 13 amino acids. In DNA form, the CDR3 reads TGTGCCAGCAGTCCCCCGGGGACGGAGACCCAGTACTTC. Translating gives CASSPPGTETQYF.

This clonotype was detected only a few times. CDR3 DNA sequence: TGTGCCAGCAGTAGCACAGGGGGCCACACTGAAGCTTTCTTT. It specifies CASSSTGGHTEAFF. The chain combines TRBV27 with TRBJ1-1; 9 bases are a match to TRBD1. Looked up from germline, CDR1 is MNHEY and CDR2 is SMNVEV (reference sequence). This CDR3 is built from 14 residues. V shed 5 bases and J 3 bases; nucleotides not matched to a gene: 4.

There are a few counts of this clonotype. The chain uses TRBV6-6 and TRBJ2-7, with 8 bases matching TRBD1. With 0 bases clipped from V and 3 bases from J, the junction kept 7 bases outside the gene matches. CDR1 is MNHNY, CDR2 SVGAGI, per germline (reference sequence). The CDR3 loop spans 16 amino acids. The CDR3, as DNA: TGTGCCAGCAGTTACTCGACAGGGGAGGTCCGCTACGAGCAGTACTTC. As protein: CASSYSTGEVRYEQYF.

The rearrangement joins TRBV6-5 to TRBJ2-1; D might be TRBD2 (6 bases). CDR3 length: 17 amino acids. Germline V CDR1 and CDR2: MNHEY, SVGAGI. Trimming took off 5 bases at V and 0 bases at J, with 17 bases between the two ends. The CDR3 protein is CASSPEGGVTSYNEQFF. The CDR3 DNA follows: TGTGCCAGCAGTCCCGAAGGCGGGGTCACCTCCTACAATGAGCAGTTCTTC.

The V call is TRBV28, the J call TRBJ1-6; 8 bases map to TRBD1. This CDR3 spans 13 amino acids. The V and J ends lost 8 bases and 12 bases, in that order; junction bases with no gene match: 9. CDR1 and CDR2 (germline): MDHEN, SYDVKM. Here the CDR3 reads CASGGTGGLPLHF. In DNA, the CDR3 is TGTGCCAGCGGAGGGACAGGCGGTTTACCCCTCCACTTT.

This clonotype was counted many times. The chain has TRBV9 and TRBJ1-1; D not resolved. The germline V gene has CDR1 SGDLS and CDR2 YYNGEE. CDR3 length: 17 residues. V was clipped by 3 bases and J by 0 bases, with 18 bases between them. Here the CDR3 reads CASSATPWTVLNTEAFF. The CDR3 coding sequence is TGTGCCAGCAGCGCGACCCCATGGACGGTCTTGAACACTGAAGCTTTCTTT. The full variable domain, with the rest looked up from reference TRBV9 and TRBJ1-1, is DSGVTQTPKHLITATGQRVTLRCSPRSGDLSVYWYQQSLDQGLQFLIQYYNGEERAKGNILERFSAQQFPDLHSELNLSSLELGDSALYFCASSATPWTVLNTEAFFGQGTRLTVV.

At least ten counts were recorded for this clonotype. V usage is TRBV25-1 and J usage is TRBJ2-5, with D unclear. The CDR3 totals 14 residues. The V gene's germline CDR1 is MGHDK and CDR2 SYGVNS. Trimming took off 0 bases at V and 5 bases at J, with 10 bases between the two ends. CDR3 in DNA: TGTGCCAGCAGTGAATACGGCCTGGGGGAGACCCAGTACTTC. Protein: CASSEYGLGETQYF.

This clonotype showed up many times. The chain combines TRBV12-3 or TRBV12-4 with TRBJ1-5, with 8 bases matching TRBD1. This CDR3 has 13 amino acids. Germline trimming cut 5 bases from V and 6 bases from J; bases unmatched to any gene: 3. As DNA, the CDR3 is TGTGCCAGCAGTGCAGGGGGCCCTCAGCCCCAGCATTTT. Its protein product is CASSAGGPQPQHF.

The chain has TRBV5-5 and TRBJ1-2, with 7 nucleotides matching TRBD1. V lost 0 bases and J lost 5; bases outside the gene matches: 7. This CDR3 comprises 15 residues. Germline V lookup: CDR1 SGHKS, CDR2 YYEKEE (reference sequence). DNA of the CDR3: TGTGCCAGCAGCTTGGTCACAGGGGTTCAGTATGGCTACACCTTC. This gives the protein CASSLVTGVQYGYTF.

The chain carries TRBV2 and TRBJ1-4, with no clear D. This CDR3 spans 14 amino acids. The V end lost 3 bases, the J end lost 13 bases, and 18 bases lay between the germline ends. CDR1 is SNHLY, CDR2 FYNNEI, per germline. The chain's CDR3 is CASSEILLPRGLFF. DNA of the CDR3: TGTGCCAGCAGTGAGATCCTTCTCCCAAGAGGACTGTTTTTT.

This clonotype has more than one count but fewer than ten. The chain employs TRBV18 and TRBJ2-7; 8 nucleotides line up with TRBD2. With 3 bases clipped from V and 7 bases from J, the junction kept 5 bases outside the gene matches. The CDR3 runs to 13 residues. CDR1 is KGHSH, CDR2 LQKENI, per germline. This CDR3 is CASSPLAGGEQYV. The CDR3 DNA follows: TGTGCCAGCTCACCGCTGGCGGGGGGAGAGCAGTACGTC.

In this sample, this clonotype turned up many times. This rearrangement joins TRBV7-6 to TRBJ2-5; D is uncertain. Between the trimmed V and J ends, which lost 3 bases and 5 bases, there was a span of 10 bases. Germline V gene lookup returns CDR1 SGHVS and CDR2 FNYEAQ. This CDR3 has 13 amino acids. The CDR3 DNA follows: TGTGCCAGCAGCTTGGTGACGCAGGAGACCCAGTACTTC. Encoded protein: CASSLVTQETQYF.

The gene calls are TRBV7-2 and TRBJ1-3; TRBD1 matches at 8 bases. The length of the CDR3 is 15 residues. Germline trimming cut 3 bases from V and 4 bases from J; bases unmatched to any gene: 5. Germline V lookup: CDR1 SGHTA, CDR2 FQGNSA. As DNA, the CDR3 is TGTGCCAGCAGCTTGTGGACAGGGACAGGAAACACCATATATTTT. As protein: CASSLWTGTGNTIYF. Full variable domain (missing parts from reference TRBV7-2 and TRBJ1-3): GAGVSQSPSNKVTEKGKDVELRCDPISGHTALYWYRQSLGQGLEFLIYFQGNSAPDKSGLPSDRFSAERTGGSVSTLTIQRTQQEDSAVYLCASSLWTGTGNTIYFGEGSWLTVV.